This passage covers 7 T cell receptor beta chains from one sample sequenced in a study of beta chain features in type 1 diabetes. Every bit of the isolated RNA underwent reverse transcription, so sequencing read expressed TCRB transcripts. TCRdb's table, derived via immunoSEQ multiplex PCR, lists solely in-frame clones and lacks some. Of about 260,000 clones listed, roughly 70% are singletons. The sample was naive CD4+ T cells from blood. The source of these receptors is a man aged 25-40 years in good health.

The chain combines TRBV9 with TRBJ1-1; D is unclear. This CDR3 comprises 16 residues. V was trimmed by 3 bases and J by 0 bases, leaving 15 bases between them. Germline V CDR1 and CDR2: SGDLS, YYNGEE. The CDR3 region is CASSARPGGLNTEAFF. The CDR3 DNA sequence: TGTGCCAGCAGCGCCCGCCCAGGTGGTTTGAACACTGAAGCTTTCTTT.

The J gene is TRBJ2-5, the V gene TRBV18, with D hard to call. Germline lookup yields CDR1 KGHSH and CDR2 LQKENI. The CDR3 runs 14 residues. V gave up 6 bases and J gave up 7 bases, with 18 bases separating them. CDR3 residues: CASSITTLDGTQYF. The CDR3 DNA is TGTGCCAGCTCTATAACTACCCTCGACGGGACCCAGTACTTC.

In this sample, this clone turned up a few times. This rearrangement joins TRBV30 to TRBJ1-2, with 8 bases matching TRBD1. This CDR3 is built from 14 residues. V lost 3 bases, J lost 4 bases, and 7 bases stayed unmatched. Germline CDR1 and CDR2: GTSNPN and SVGIG (reference sequence). CDR3 residues: CAWRARTGSYGYTF. CDR3 DNA: TGTGCCTGGAGGGCTCGGACAGGGTCCTATGGCTACACCTTC. The whole variable domain, filled in from reference TRBV30 and TRBJ1-2, reads SQTIHQWPATLVQPVGSPLSLECTVEGTSNPNLYWYRQAAGRGLQLLFYSVGIGQISSEVPQNLSASRPQDRQFILSSKKLLLSDSGFYLCAWRARTGSYGYTFGSGTRLTVV.

The V call is TRBV19, the J call TRBJ2-1; no definite D call. Trimming stripped 4 bases from V and 7 bases from J, with 8 bases between. CDR1 is LNHDA, CDR2 SQIVND, per germline (reference sequence). The CDR3 has 12 residues. DNA of the CDR3: TGTGCCAGTAGTAGGACGGAGAATGAGCAGTTCTTC. This codes for CASSRTENEQFF.

CDR3 nucleotide sequence: TGTGCCTGGAGCTCGGGACCGATGAGCTCCTACGAGCAGTACTTC. It codes for CAWSSGPMSSYEQYF. The chain links TRBV30 to TRBJ2-5, with D possibly being TRBD1 or TRBD2 (5 bases each). The J call may be mistaken, given a closer DNA end match to TRBJ2-7. The CDR3 has 15 residues. Germline values: CDR1 GTSNPN, CDR2 SVGIG (reference sequence).

V and J are TRBV18 and TRBJ2-5; the D gene is possibly TRBD2 (6 bases). V was pared by 3 bases and J by 7 bases, with 12 bases between. The CDR3 length is 13 residues. From germline, CDR1 is KGHSH and CDR2 LQKENI. The DNA of the CDR3 is TGTGCCAGCTCACCTCCGGGAGAGGGGACCCAGTACTTC. Encoded protein: CASSPPGEGTQYF.

This chain uses TRBV15 with TRBJ1-5, with D tentatively TRBD1 (6 bases). The CDR3 contains 13 residues. Between the trimmed V and J ends, which lost 1 base and 9 bases, there was a span of 10 bases. CDR1 LNHNV and CDR2 YYDKDF come from the germline V gene (reference sequence). For the CDR3, the DNA is TGTGCCACCAGCAGAGCCGGGGGGCGGCCCCAGCATTTT. Its translation: CATSRAGGRPQHF.